A selection of T cell receptor beta chains follows, all from one sample in a study of blood T cell repertoires in COVID-19. The protocol was immunoSEQ multiplex PCR, while the TCRdb copy is restricted to in-frame clones and leaves out a portion. The sample has approximately 300,000 clones, 85% to 90% seen once. The sample was peripheral blood. The receptors were sampled from a woman in her twenties or thirties with COVID-19, enrolled during active disease. Each CDR3 is given with its conserved first and last residue. The order of the fields is J gene, V gene, clone size, D gene, CDR3 protein, CDR3 DNA. D genes are given only for firm matches. Not every row has a clone size; where given, it reads once, few, many or a size class.

j_gene: TRBJ1-5
v_gene: TRBV27
abundance: -
d_gene: -
CDR3aa: CASRESYGGRNQPQHF
CDR3nt: TGTGCCAGCAGGGAATCCTACGGGGGACGAAATCAGCCCCAGCATTTT

j_gene: TRBJ1-6
v_gene: TRBV4-1
abundance: -
d_gene: -
CDR3aa: CASSAHYLQGLNSPLHF
CDR3nt: TGCGCCAGCAGCGCACACTACCTCCAGGGGCTTAATTCACCCCTCCACTTT

j_gene: TRBJ1-1
v_gene: TRBV6-6
abundance: once
d_gene: TRBD1
CDR3aa: CASSQDRGTEAFF
CDR3nt: TGTGCCAGCAGCCAGGACAGGGGAACTGAAGCTTTCTTT

j_gene: TRBJ2-1
v_gene: TRBV6-6
abundance: -
d_gene: -
CDR3aa: CASTDTYNEQFF
CDR3nt: TGTGCCAGCACGGACACCTACAATGAGCAGTTCTTC

j_gene: TRBJ2-7
v_gene: TRBV30
abundance: -
d_gene: -
CDR3aa: CAWSRGTDPYEQYF
CDR3nt: TGTGCCTGGAGCCGCGGGACGGATCCCTACGAGCAGTACTTC

j_gene: TRBJ2-3
v_gene: TRBV5-1
abundance: once
d_gene: -
CDR3aa: CASSLELETVLNTDTQYF
CDR3nt: TGCGCCAGCAGCTTAGAGCTAGAGACAGTTCTGAACACAGATACGCAGTATTTT

j_gene: TRBJ1-2
v_gene: TRBV5-1
abundance: -
d_gene: -
CDR3aa: CASSYTGANYGYTF
CDR3nt: TGCGCCAGCAGTTATACAGGCGCGAACTATGGCTACACCTTC

j_gene: TRBJ2-2
v_gene: TRBV7-6
abundance: -
d_gene: TRBD1
CDR3aa: CASSSPRDRAGGELFF
CDR3nt: TGTGCCAGCAGCTCACCCCGGGACAGGGCAGGCGGGGAGCTGTTTTTT

j_gene: TRBJ2-7
v_gene: TRBV5-4
abundance: -
d_gene: -
CDR3aa: CASSKKSDGGTEQYF
CDR3nt: TGTGCCAGCAGCAAGAAATCGGACGGAGGGACCGAGCAGTACTTC

j_gene: TRBJ2-2
v_gene: TRBV18
abundance: once
d_gene: -
CDR3aa: CASSPLADTGELFF
CDR3nt: TGTGCCAGCTCACCATTGGCAGACACCGGGGAGCTGTTTTTT

j_gene: TRBJ1-1
v_gene: TRBV30
abundance: -
d_gene: -
CDR3aa: CAWSVDRNTEAFF
CDR3nt: TGTGCCTGGAGTGTAGACAGGAACACTGAAGCTTTCTTT

j_gene: TRBJ1-1
v_gene: TRBV6-5
abundance: -
d_gene: -
CDR3aa: CASSYSGQAMNTEAFF
CDR3nt: TGTGCCAGCAGTTACTCGGGGCAGGCTATGAACACTGAAGCTTTCTTT

j_gene: TRBJ1-5
v_gene: TRBV6-5
abundance: -
d_gene: -
CDR3aa: CASGRGSNQPQHF
CDR3nt: TGTGCCAGCGGGAGGGGGAGCAATCAGCCCCAGCATTTT

j_gene: TRBJ2-5
v_gene: TRBV18
abundance: -
d_gene: -
CDR3aa: CASSEGETQYF
CDR3nt: TGTGCCAGCTCGGAGGGGGAGACCCAGTACTTC

j_gene: TRBJ1-2
v_gene: TRBV19
abundance: -
d_gene: TRBD1
CDR3aa: CATRDRGDYGYTF
CDR3nt: TGTGCCACTAGGGACAGGGGGGACTATGGCTACACCTTC

j_gene: TRBJ1-6
v_gene: TRBV4-1
abundance: few
d_gene: TRBD1
CDR3aa: CASSQPGQGYNSPLHF
CDR3nt: TGCGCCAGCAGCCAACCGGGACAGGGCTATAATTCACCCCTCCACTTT

j_gene: TRBJ2-1
v_gene: TRBV5-1
abundance: -
d_gene: -
CDR3aa: CASSPQGLRDVNEQFF
CDR3nt: TGCGCCAGCAGCCCTCAGGGATTAAGAGATGTAAATGAGCAGTTCTTC

j_gene: TRBJ1-6
v_gene: TRBV3-1/TRBV3-2
abundance: -
d_gene: TRBD1
CDR3aa: CASSQGDRAGNSPLHF
CDR3nt: TGTGCCAGCAGCCAAGGGGACAGGGCGGGTAATTCACCCCTCCACTTT